This T cell receptor beta chain was obtained from a study of molecular identifiers for immune sequencing clone quantification. For the study at large: Five aliquots were made in replicates from the RNA of roughly 20,000 or 100,000 naive CD8 cells, and four were sequenced.

Bulk TCR libraries were made with methods that had been previously described and with listed TCR primers. One entry per CDR3 protein results from TCRdb running MiXCR on the PCR reads. This repertoire shows approximately 500,000 distinct CDR3 sequences, 20% to 25% found once; its top ten account for about 0.84%. From germline, CDR1 is LNHNV and CDR2 YYDKDF (reference sequence). V dropped 0 bases and J dropped 5 bases, with 14 bases sitting between them. There are 16 residues in the CDR3. In this sample, this clonotype turned up many times. The genes are TRBV15 and TRBJ2-1; D gene ambiguous. The source is a human donor in good health. Some libraries in this study had Jurkat cell RNA spiked in. The sample was naive CD8+ T cells from blood, with Jurkat cell RNA spiked in. Subset noted: FACS-sorted CD8+CD4-CCR7+CD45RA+ naive T cells. CDR3 in amino acids: CATSRDHKWSHNEQFF. The CDR3 coding sequence is TGTGCCACCAGCAGAGATCATAAATGGTCACACAATGAGCAGTTCTTC. The full variable domain, its missing parts supplied by reference TRBV15 and TRBJ2-1, is DAMVIQNPRYQVTQFGKPVTLSCSQTLNHNVMYWYQQKSSQAPKLLFHYYDKDFNNEADTPDNFQSRRPNTSFCFLDIRSPGLGDTAMYLCATSRDHKWSHNEQFFGPGTRLTVL.